The 5 T cell receptor beta chains below were found in one sample sequenced in a study of radiotherapy plus CTLA-4 blockade in lung cancer (dated 2018 in TCRdb). The library was made by the immunoSEQ multiplex PCR assay. The immuneACCESS repertoire file appears here via TCRdb, limited to in-frame rearrangements. These files lack a portion of the clones; in checked studies, under half of the deficit traces to unresolved V genes, and the cause of the others is not known. The sample table holds just over 60,000 clones, of which 70% to 85% were seen once. The ten largest clones capture approximately 4.4% of the sample. Sample: peripheral blood, taken from a patient treated with radiotherapy plus ipilimumab. The origin of the receptors is a human donor with non-small cell lung cancer who had a complete response to radiotherapy plus ipilimumab.

A single count supports this clone. The chain links TRBV29-1 to TRBJ1-1; D not certain. Germline assignment: CDR1 SQVTM and CDR2 ANQGSEA. The CDR3 spans 10 residues. V gave up 5 bases and J gave up 3 bases, with 4 bases separating them. The CDR3 DNA follows: TGCAGCGTTCGGGACACTGAAGCTTTCTTT. This codes for CSVRDTEAFF. Full variable domain (rest looked up from reference TRBV29-1 and TRBJ1-1): SAVISQKPSRDICQRGTSLTIQCQVDSQVTMMFWYRQQPGQSLTLIATANQGSEATYESGFVIDKFPISRPNLTFSTLTVSNMSPEDSSIYLCSVRDTEAFFGQGTRLTVV.

This clone has only a few counts. The CDR3 DNA sequence: TGCGCCAGCAGTGAGTCGGGACGACCTGAGCAGTTCTTC. Translating it yields CASSESGRPEQFF. V and J are TRBV10-1 and TRBJ2-1; D may correspond to TRBD1 or TRBD2 (5 bases each). V shed 0 bases and J shed 9 bases, with 9 bases lying between them. Per the germline V gene, CDR1 is WNHNN and CDR2 is SYGVQD (reference sequence). The CDR3 has 13 residues.

This chain links TRBV2 with TRBJ1-5; maybe TRBD1 (5 bases). V dropped 1 base and J dropped 4 bases, with 11 bases sitting between them. CDR3 size: 15 residues. The germline gives CDR1 SNHLY, CDR2 FYNNEI. The CDR3 nucleotides are TGTGCCAGCAGTGAAGGTAGGACACAAAATCAGCCCCAGCATTTT. This sequence encodes CASSEGRTQNQPQHF.

This sequence joins TRBV11-2 and TRBJ2-2; 11 bases fit TRBD1. CDR3 length equals 17 residues. Germline V gives CDR1 SGHAT, CDR2 FQNNGV. With 4 bases clipped from V and 3 bases from J, the junction kept 7 bases outside the gene matches. The CDR3 protein is CASSYVRDRGYTGELFF. For the CDR3, the DNA is TGTGCCAGCAGCTACGTCCGGGACAGGGGGTACACCGGGGAGCTGTTTTTT.

The rearrangement uses TRBV19 and TRBJ2-7; 8 bases fit TRBD1. Germline lookup yields CDR1 LNHDA and CDR2 SQIVND (reference sequence). Losses at the gene ends were 6 bases for V and 2 bases for J; bases not matched to a gene: 6. CDR3 length: 14 amino acids. CDR3 sequence (DNA): TGTGCCAGTAGCAGAGGACAGGGCCCCTACGAGCAGTACTTC. Amino acids: CASSRGQGPYEQYF.